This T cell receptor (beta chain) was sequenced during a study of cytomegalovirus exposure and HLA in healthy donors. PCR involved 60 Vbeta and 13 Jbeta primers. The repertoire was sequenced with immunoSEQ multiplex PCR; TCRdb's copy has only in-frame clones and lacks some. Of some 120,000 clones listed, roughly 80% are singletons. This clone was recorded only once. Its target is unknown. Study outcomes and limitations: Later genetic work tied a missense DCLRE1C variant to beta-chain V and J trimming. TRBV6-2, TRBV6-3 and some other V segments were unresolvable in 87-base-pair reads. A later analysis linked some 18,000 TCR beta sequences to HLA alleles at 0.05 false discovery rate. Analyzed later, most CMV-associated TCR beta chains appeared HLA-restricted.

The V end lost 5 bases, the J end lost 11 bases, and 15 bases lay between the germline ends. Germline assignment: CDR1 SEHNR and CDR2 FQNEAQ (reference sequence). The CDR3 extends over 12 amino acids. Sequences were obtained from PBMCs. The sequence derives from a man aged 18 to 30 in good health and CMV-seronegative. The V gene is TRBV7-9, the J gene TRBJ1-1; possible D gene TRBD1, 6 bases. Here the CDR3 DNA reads TGTGCCAGCAGCCCAGGGGAAGGGTGGGCTTTCTTT. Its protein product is CASSPGEGWAFF.